This is a list of T cell receptor beta chains from one sample in a study of blood T cell repertoires in COVID-19. The repertoire was sequenced with immunoSEQ multiplex PCR; TCRdb's copy has only in-frame clones and lacks some. The top ten clones hold 7.1% of a sample with 300,000 to 400,000 clones, around nine tenths of them seen once. The sample was peripheral blood. These receptor sequences come from a woman aged 60-75 years with COVID-19, enrolled during active disease. Each CDR3 is given with its conserved first and last residue. The D gene is left open where the match is weak. Size values are once, few and many counts, or a class for expanded clones, and some rows have none.

CDR3nt	CDR3aa	d_gene	abundance	v_gene	j_gene
TGTGCCAGCTCGAGGACAGGTGAGAATCAGCCCCAGCATTTT	CASSRTGENQPQHF	TRBD1	.	TRBV7-9	TRBJ1-5
TGTGCCAGCATACCCCTCTGGGGGGTAGCTTTCTTT	CASIPLWGVAFF	.	.	TRBV12-3/TRBV12-4	TRBJ1-1
TGTGCCAGCAGTGAACCGACCTTCGCGGGGGGGCAGTTCTTC	CASSEPTFAGGQFF	TRBD2	.	TRBV6-1	TRBJ2-1
TGTGCCAGCAGCTTTAGTCAGGGGACCGAGCAGTACTTC	CASSFSQGTEQYF	.	.	TRBV11-3	TRBJ2-7
TGTGCCAGTAGTATAAGGGGACAGGGGTATCAGCCCCAGCATTTT	CASSIRGQGYQPQHF	TRBD1	.	TRBV19	TRBJ1-5
TGTGCCAGCAGCTTAGTTTGGACAGGTGAAGCTTTCTTT	CASSLVWTGEAFF	TRBD1	.	TRBV11-3	TRBJ1-1
TGTGCCAGCTCACCCCTTGGGGACAGCAAGTTCTATGGCTACACCTTC	CASSPLGDSKFYGYTF	TRBD1	.	TRBV18	TRBJ1-2
TGTGCCTGGACTCGTCCAGGGAATGAAAAACTGTTTTTT	CAWTRPGNEKLFF	.	.	TRBV30	TRBJ1-4
TGTGCCAGCAATGGACAGGGCCTACGCAATCAGCCCCAGCATTTT	CASNGQGLRNQPQHF	TRBD1	many	TRBV6-5	TRBJ1-5
TGTGCCAGCAGCCAAGGACAGGGGAACGAGCAGTACTTC	CASSQGQGNEQYF	TRBD1	few	TRBV7-9	TRBJ2-7
TGCAGCGCCGTCGCGGGTTTTTATGGCTACACCTTC	CSAVAGFYGYTF	.	.	TRBV29-1	TRBJ1-2
TGTGCCATCAGTGAGTTCCCAGGGGAGGGGAATGAGCAGTTCTTC	CAISEFPGEGNEQFF	.	once	TRBV10-3	TRBJ2-1
TGTGCCAGCAGGCGTAGCGCTGGAGAGACCCAGTACTTC	CASRRSAGETQYF	.	.	TRBV7-2	TRBJ2-5
TGTGCCAGCAGCCAGGGCAGGGCGGCTGGAAACACCATATATTTT	CASSQGRAAGNTIYF	.	.	TRBV14	TRBJ1-3
TGTGCCAGCAGCTTAGGACTGTCTGCTGAAGCTTTCTTT	CASSLGLSAEAFF	.	.	TRBV11-3	TRBJ1-1
TGTGCCAGCAGTTACTCGGGTCGGGGGGTCATAAATACGCAGTATTTT	CASSYSGRGVINTQYF	TRBD2	.	TRBV6-6	TRBJ2-3
TGTGCCAGCAGCCACTGGGACAGGGGGAAAGCTAACTATGGCTACACCTTC	CASSHWDRGKANYGYTF	TRBD1	.	TRBV7-8	TRBJ1-2
TGTGCCAGCAGCAGAGGGACCGGACAGGCTTATGGCTACACCTTC	CASSRGTGQAYGYTF	TRBD1	.	TRBV7-9	TRBJ1-2
TGTGCCAGCAGTCCTTGGACTAATGAAGCTTTCTTT	CASSPWTNEAFF	.	once	TRBV6-6	TRBJ1-1
TGTGCCAGCAGCCCAGGACAGGGAAACACCATATATTTT	CASSPGQGNTIYF	.	.	TRBV11-3	TRBJ1-3
TGTGCCAGCAGTTACTCGGGTGGGCCATCTAATGAAAAACTGTTTTTT	CASSYSGGPSNEKLFF	.	.	TRBV6-5	TRBJ1-4
TGTGCCAGCAGCGTAGCTCCCGGGGGGGCGAACACTGAAGCTTTCTTT	CASSVAPGGANTEAFF	.	.	TRBV9	TRBJ1-1
TGTGCCAGCAGGCCCAGGGGTGGGACTGAAGCTTTCTTT	CASRPRGGTEAFF	.	.	TRBV7-9	TRBJ1-1
TGTGCCAGCAGCTTAATGACAGGGCGCGACTACGAGCAGTACTTC	CASSLMTGRDYEQYF	TRBD1	.	TRBV7-6	TRBJ2-7
TGTGCCATCAGCCAGGGGTGGAGCACTGAAGCTTTCTTT	CAISQGWSTEAFF	.	.	TRBV10-3	TRBJ1-1
TGTGCCAGCAGCCAAGGGGAGATTAGCAATCAGCCCCAGCATTTT	CASSQGEISNQPQHF	.	.	TRBV3-1/TRBV3-2	TRBJ1-5
TGTGCCAGCAACCGTCAGAGGGACGAGCAGTACTTC	CASNRQRDEQYF	.	.	TRBV2	TRBJ2-7
TGTGCCAGTAGCACCGGGACTTTAAGCGGTCAGCCCCAGCATTTT	CASSTGTLSGQPQHF	.	.	TRBV19	TRBJ1-5
TGTGCCAGCAGTTACCAAGGACAGGGGAACACTGAAGCTTTCTTT	CASSYQGQGNTEAFF	TRBD1	.	TRBV6-5	TRBJ1-1
TGTGCCAGCAGCTTAGATACGGAGGCTAAGCGGCCGCTGTTTTTT	CASSLDTEAKRPLFF	.	once	TRBV11-2	TRBJ2-2
TGTGCCAGCAGCTTAATCCCATTTGGGCAGGTCAGCAATCAGCCCCAGCATTTT	CASSLIPFGQVSNQPQHF	.	once	TRBV7-9	TRBJ1-5
TGCAGCGTCCAGTTGACAGTGAACACTGAAGCTTTCTTT	CSVQLTVNTEAFF	.	.	TRBV29-1	TRBJ1-1
TGTGCCAGCAGCTCACCCTACGGCACCGGGGAGCTGTTTTTT	CASSSPYGTGELFF	.	few	TRBV7-6	TRBJ2-2
TGTGCCAGCAGCTTGGGGGCTTATACGGGGACCGGGGAGCTGTTTTTT	CASSLGAYTGTGELFF	.	few	TRBV5-8	TRBJ2-2
TGTGCCAGCAGCTTACAGGGGAAAAACACTGAAGCTTTCTTT	CASSLQGKNTEAFF	.	.	TRBV7-2	TRBJ1-1
TGTGCCTGGAGTTTTGGACACCATAATTCACCCCTCCACTTT	CAWSFGHHNSPLHF	.	few	TRBV30	TRBJ1-6
TGTGCCAGCAGCCCATACTCGGGGACAGGCGCTAACTATGGCTACACCTTC	CASSPYSGTGANYGYTF	TRBD1	.	TRBV7-9	TRBJ1-2
TGTGCTAGTGCTAGACAGGGAGGTGGCTACACCTTC	CASARQGGGYTF	TRBD1	.	TRBV12-5	TRBJ1-2
TGTGCCACCAGCAGAGAGCCCATGAGGGCCAGGACTGAAGCTTTCTTT	CATSREPMRARTEAFF	.	.	TRBV15	TRBJ1-1
TGTGCCAGCAGTGGACGGGGGGCGTATGGCTACACCTTC	CASSGRGAYGYTF	.	.	TRBV6-2/TRBV6-3	TRBJ1-2
TGTGCCAGCAGCTCCTCCCCGGGACAGGCGGCAGATACGCAGTATTTT	CASSSSPGQAADTQYF	TRBD1	.	TRBV11-2	TRBJ2-3
TGTGCCAGCTCACCACGGACAGGGCAGGGCTACACCTTC	CASSPRTGQGYTF	TRBD1	.	TRBV18	TRBJ1-2
TGTGCCAGCAGCCGCGCGGTGTTTCAAGAGACCCAGTACTTC	CASSRAVFQETQYF	.	.	TRBV7-9	TRBJ2-5
TGCGCCAGCAGCTTGGGACACCCGAACACTGAAGCTTTCTTT	CASSLGHPNTEAFF	.	.	TRBV5-1	TRBJ1-1
TGTGCCAGCAGGGGCGGGACTAGCGGGGGAAGATCCTACGAGCAGTACTTC	CASRGGTSGGRSYEQYF	TRBD2	.	TRBV2	TRBJ2-7
TGTGCCTGGAGTACCTGGACTAGCGGGGGGAACGCAGATACGCAGTATTTT	CAWSTWTSGGNADTQYF	TRBD2	.	TRBV30	TRBJ2-3
TGTGCCAGCAGTGCGACAGGGGGTAATCAGCCCCAGCATTTT	CASSATGGNQPQHF	TRBD1	.	TRBV6-6	TRBJ1-5
TGCGCCAGCAGCTTGGTACTGGGAGAGTACAATGAGCAGTTCTTC	CASSLVLGEYNEQFF	.	.	TRBV5-1	TRBJ2-1
TGTGCCAGCAGCCCGCGGACTAGCGGGGGGGCCGCCGGGGAGCTGTTTTTT	CASSPRTSGGAAGELFF	TRBD2	few	TRBV7-2	TRBJ2-2
TGTGCCAGCAGCTCCAAACAGGGTCAAGAGACCCAGTACTTC	CASSSKQGQETQYF	.	.	TRBV5-6	TRBJ2-5